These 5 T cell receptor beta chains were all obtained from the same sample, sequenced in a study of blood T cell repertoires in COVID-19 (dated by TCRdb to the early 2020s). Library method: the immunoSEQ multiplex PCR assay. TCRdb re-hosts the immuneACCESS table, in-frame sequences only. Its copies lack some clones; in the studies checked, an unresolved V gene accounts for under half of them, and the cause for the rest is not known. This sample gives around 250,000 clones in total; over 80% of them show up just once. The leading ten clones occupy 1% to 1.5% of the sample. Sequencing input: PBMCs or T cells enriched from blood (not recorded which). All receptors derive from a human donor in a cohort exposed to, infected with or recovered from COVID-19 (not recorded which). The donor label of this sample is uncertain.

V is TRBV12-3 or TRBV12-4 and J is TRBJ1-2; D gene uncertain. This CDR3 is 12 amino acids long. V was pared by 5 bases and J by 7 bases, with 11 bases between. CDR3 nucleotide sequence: TGTGCCAGCAGTACCCGGGGTCCTGGCTACACCTTC. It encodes CASSTRGPGYTF.

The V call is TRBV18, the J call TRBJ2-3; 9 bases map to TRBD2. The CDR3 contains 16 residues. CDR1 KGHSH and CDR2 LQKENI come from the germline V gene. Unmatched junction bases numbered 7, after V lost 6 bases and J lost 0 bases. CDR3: CASSPFSGGSTDTQYF. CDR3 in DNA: TGTGCCAGCTCGCCTTTTAGCGGGGGAAGCACAGATACGCAGTATTTT.

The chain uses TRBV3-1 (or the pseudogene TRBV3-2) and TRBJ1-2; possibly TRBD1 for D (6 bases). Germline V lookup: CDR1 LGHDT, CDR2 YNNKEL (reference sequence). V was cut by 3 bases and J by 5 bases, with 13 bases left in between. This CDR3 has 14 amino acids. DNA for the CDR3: TGTGCCAGCAGCCACATCGGGACAAGTTATGGCTACACCTTC. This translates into CASSHIGTSYGYTF.

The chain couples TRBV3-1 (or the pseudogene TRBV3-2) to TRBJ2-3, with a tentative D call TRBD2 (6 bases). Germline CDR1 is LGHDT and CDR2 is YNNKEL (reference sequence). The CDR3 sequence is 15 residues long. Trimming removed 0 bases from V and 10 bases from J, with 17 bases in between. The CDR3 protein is CASSQDLGLGRSQYF. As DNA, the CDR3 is TGTGCCAGCAGCCAAGATCTGGGACTGGGCCGATCGCAGTATTTT.

In DNA, the CDR3 is TGCGCCAGCAGCGAGGGACAGGGAACTGAAGCTTTCTTT. The encoded protein is CASSEGQGTEAFF. This chain connects TRBV5-1 to TRBJ1-1, with 9 nucleotides matching TRBD1. The CDR3 length is 13 residues. V dropped 4 bases and J dropped 5; count of bases not matched to a gene: 3. From germline, CDR1 is SGHRS and CDR2 YFSETQ.